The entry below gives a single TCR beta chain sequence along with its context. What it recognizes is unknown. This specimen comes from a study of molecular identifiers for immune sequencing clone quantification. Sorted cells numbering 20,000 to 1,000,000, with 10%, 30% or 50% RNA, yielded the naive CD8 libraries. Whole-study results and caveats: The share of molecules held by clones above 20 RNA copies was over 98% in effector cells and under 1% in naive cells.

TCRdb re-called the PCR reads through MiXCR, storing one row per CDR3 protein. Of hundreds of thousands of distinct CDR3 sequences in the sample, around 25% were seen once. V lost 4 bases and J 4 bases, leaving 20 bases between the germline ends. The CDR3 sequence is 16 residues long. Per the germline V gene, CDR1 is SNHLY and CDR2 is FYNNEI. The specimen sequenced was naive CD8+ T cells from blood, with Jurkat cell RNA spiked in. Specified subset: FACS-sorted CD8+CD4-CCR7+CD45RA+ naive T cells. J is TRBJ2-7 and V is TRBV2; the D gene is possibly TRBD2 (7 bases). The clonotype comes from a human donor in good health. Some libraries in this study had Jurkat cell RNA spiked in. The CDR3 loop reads CASSGSLEGGTYEQYF. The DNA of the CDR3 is TGTGCCAGCAGTGGCTCTCTAGAGGGGGGGACTTACGAGCAGTACTTC.